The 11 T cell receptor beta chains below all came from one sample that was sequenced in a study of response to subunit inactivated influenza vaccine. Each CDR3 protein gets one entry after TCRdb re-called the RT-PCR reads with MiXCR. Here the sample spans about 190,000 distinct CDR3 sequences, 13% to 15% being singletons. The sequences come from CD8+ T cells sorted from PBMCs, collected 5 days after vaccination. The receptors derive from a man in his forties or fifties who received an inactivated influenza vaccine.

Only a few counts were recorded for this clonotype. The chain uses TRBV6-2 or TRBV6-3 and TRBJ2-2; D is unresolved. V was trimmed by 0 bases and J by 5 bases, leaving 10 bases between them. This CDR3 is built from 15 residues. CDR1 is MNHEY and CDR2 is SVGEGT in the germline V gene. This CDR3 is CASSYSRDDTGELFF. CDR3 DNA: TGTGCCAGCAGTTACTCTCGCGACGATACCGGGGAGCTGTTTTTT.

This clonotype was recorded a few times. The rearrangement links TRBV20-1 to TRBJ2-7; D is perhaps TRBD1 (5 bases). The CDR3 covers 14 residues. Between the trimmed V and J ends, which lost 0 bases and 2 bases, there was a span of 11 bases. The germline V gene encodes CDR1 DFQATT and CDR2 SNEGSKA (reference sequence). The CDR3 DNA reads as TGCAGTGCTAGAGAAGGTCTAGGGGCCTACGAGCAGTACTTC. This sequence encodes CSAREGLGAYEQYF.

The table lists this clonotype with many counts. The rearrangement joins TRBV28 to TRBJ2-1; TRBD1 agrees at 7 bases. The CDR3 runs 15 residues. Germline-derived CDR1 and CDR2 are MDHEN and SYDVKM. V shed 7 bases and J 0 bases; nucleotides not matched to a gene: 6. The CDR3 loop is CASTTGTASYNEQFF. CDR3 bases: TGTGCCAGCACTACCGGGACAGCCTCCTACAATGAGCAGTTCTTC.

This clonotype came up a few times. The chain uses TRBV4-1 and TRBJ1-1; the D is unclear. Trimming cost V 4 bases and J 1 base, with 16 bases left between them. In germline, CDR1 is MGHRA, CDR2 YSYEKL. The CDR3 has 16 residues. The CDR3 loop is CASSRTGQDGNTEAFF. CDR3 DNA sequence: TGCGCCAGCAGCCGTACCGGTCAGGACGGGAACACTGAAGCTTTCTTT.

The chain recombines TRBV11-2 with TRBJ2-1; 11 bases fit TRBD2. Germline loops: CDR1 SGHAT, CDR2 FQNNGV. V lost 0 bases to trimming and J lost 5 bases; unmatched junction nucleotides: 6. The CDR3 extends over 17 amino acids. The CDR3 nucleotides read TGTGCCAGCAGCTTAGACCTAGCGGGGGGTAAAAACAATGAGCAGTTCTTC. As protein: CASSLDLAGGKNNEQFF.

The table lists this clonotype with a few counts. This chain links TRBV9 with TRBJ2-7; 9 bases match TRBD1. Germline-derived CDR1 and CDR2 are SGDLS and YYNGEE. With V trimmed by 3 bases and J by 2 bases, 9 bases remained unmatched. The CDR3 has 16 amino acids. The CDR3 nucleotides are TGTGCCAGCAGCGCGGATACCGGGACAGGGACCTACGAGCAGTACTTC. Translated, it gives CASSADTGTGTYEQYF.

CDR3 in amino acids: CSMTGVSYEQYF. The CDR3 coding sequence is TGCAGTATGACAGGGGTCTCCTACGAGCAGTACTTC. This chain joins TRBV20-1 and TRBJ2-7; 8 bases match TRBD1. The CDR3 has 12 amino acids. Germline CDR1 reads DFQATT; CDR2 reads SNEGSKA (reference sequence). V lost 8 bases and J lost 0; bases outside the gene matches: 3.

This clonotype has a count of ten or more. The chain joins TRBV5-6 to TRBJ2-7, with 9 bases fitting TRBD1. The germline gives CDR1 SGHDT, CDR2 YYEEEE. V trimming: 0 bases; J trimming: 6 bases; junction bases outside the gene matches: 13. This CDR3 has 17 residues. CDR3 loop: CASSLGPTGTGTVEQYF. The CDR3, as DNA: TGTGCCAGCAGCTTGGGACCCACCGGGACAGGGACCGTCGAGCAGTACTTC.

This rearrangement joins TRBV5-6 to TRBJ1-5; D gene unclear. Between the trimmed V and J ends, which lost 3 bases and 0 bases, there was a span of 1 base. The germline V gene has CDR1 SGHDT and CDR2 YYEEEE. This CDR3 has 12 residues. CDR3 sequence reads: CASSYSNQPQHF. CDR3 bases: TGTGCCAGCAGCTATAGCAATCAGCCCCAGCATTTT.

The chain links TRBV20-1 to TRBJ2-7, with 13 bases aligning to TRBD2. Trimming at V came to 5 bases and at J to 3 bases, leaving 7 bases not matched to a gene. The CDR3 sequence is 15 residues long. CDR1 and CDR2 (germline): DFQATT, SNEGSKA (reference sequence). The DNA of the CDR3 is TGCAGTGCTGGGGGGACTAGCGGGGTTATCTACGAGCAGTACTTC. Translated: CSAGGTSGVIYEQYF.

The CDR3 sequence: CASSLVAGVSNEQFF. CDR3 nucleotides: TGTGCCAGCAGCTTAGTAGCGGGGGTGAGCAATGAGCAGTTCTTC. The chain joins TRBV11-2 to TRBJ2-1; 9 nucleotides align to TRBD2. The germline CDR1 and CDR2 sequences are SGHAT and FQNNGV. Losses at the gene ends were 1 base for V and 6 bases for J; bases not matched to a gene: 4. This CDR3 is 15 amino acids long.